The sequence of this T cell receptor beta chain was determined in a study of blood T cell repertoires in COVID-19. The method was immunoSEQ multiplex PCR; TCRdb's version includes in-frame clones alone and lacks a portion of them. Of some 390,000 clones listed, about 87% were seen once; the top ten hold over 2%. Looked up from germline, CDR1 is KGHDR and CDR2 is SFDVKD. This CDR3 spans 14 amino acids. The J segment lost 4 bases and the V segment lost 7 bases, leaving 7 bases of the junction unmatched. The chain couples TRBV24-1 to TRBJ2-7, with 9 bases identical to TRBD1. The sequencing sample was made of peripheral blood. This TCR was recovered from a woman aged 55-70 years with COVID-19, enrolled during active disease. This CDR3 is CATSPGQGRYEQYF. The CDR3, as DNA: TGTGCCACCAGCCCGGGACAGGGTCGATACGAGCAGTACTTC.